The 2 T cell receptor beta chains below all came from one sample that was sequenced in a study of control samples from healthy donors and cancer patients. Sequencing was performed with immunoSEQ multiplex PCR; in TCRdb, only in-frame clones are kept and a portion is missing. The table has around 120,000 clones, roughly 94% seen once. The sequenced sample consisted of blood. These receptors were collected from a man between 25 and 39 years old in good health.

The V gene is TRBV5-1, the J gene TRBJ2-6, with 7 nucleotides matching TRBD1. CDR1 and CDR2 (germline): SGHRS, YFSETQ. CDR3 length: 15 amino acids. With 4 bases clipped from V and 4 bases from J, the junction kept 5 bases outside the gene matches. CDR3 loop: CASSKGGSGANVLTF. In DNA, the CDR3 is TGCGCCAGCAGCAAAGGGGGCAGCGGGGCCAACGTCCTGACTTTC.

V gene TRBV20-1 combines with J gene TRBJ2-1; unclear D gene. The CDR3 runs to 11 residues. Trimming took off 5 bases at V and 9 bases at J, with 11 bases between the two ends. The germline V gene encodes CDR1 DFQATT and CDR2 SNEGSKA (reference sequence). The CDR3 sequence is CSASNPTEQFF. The CDR3 nucleotides read TGCAGTGCTTCCAATCCCACTGAGCAGTTCTTC.